The clone carrying this TCR beta chain was counted once. Its specificity is not known. A junction boundary mismatches the germline segment, possibly from a read error. Other DNA sequences of this sample code for an identical CDR3. The sample belongs to a study of cytomegalovirus exposure and HLA in healthy donors. General study results and limits: Versus the 666-donor mean, an Asian-associated ancestry cluster reportedly showed fewer N-insertions in a later analysis. Researchers reported in a later analysis that a missense DCLRE1C variant was tied to TCR beta V- and J-gene trimming. It was reported that the classifier diagnosed cytomegalovirus status with high specificity and sensitivity in both the original and validation cohorts. Rates of TCR association differed by HLA locus in a later analysis, with DRB1 highest and HLA-C lowest.

Germline V gene sequence: CDR1 MNHNY, CDR2 SVGAGI (reference sequence). This CDR3 region has 15 residues. The PCR employed 60 Vbeta primers together with 13 Jbeta primers. The assay was immunoSEQ multiplex PCR, and TCRdb's table has in-frame clones only and misses some. The repertoire includes some 40,000 clones, around 85% of them detected once, and around 2.5% sits in the top ten. The sample taken for sequencing was PBMCs. This TCR derives from a man aged 45-65 years in good health and CMV-seronegative. The chain uses TRBV6-6 and TRBJ1-6; possibly TRBD1 for D (6 bases). As DNA, the CDR3 is TGTGCCAGCAGTGGACAGAGCTCCTATAATTCCCCCCTCCACTTT. This sequence encodes CASSGQSSYNSPLHF.